The sequence of this TCR beta chain was determined in a study of shared clonotypes between healthy human individuals. In the naive CD8 group, cells lacked CD45RO and were positively selected for CCR7, so terminally differentiated effector memory CD45RA+ cells were left out. The donors were all Caucasian adults (living in Nashville, Tennessee). The V and J ends lost 5 bases and 4 bases respectively, with 12 bases between them. This CDR3 has 14 residues. Germline values: CDR1 LNHDA, CDR2 SQIVND (reference sequence). The input for sorted-subset replicate PCRs was 150 to 200 ng DNA, about 30,000 T cell genomes. Assay used: immunoSEQ multiplex PCR; TCRdb lists only in-frame clones, some missing. The data hold roughly 590,000 clones, with less than 97% observed a single time.

The chain is built from TRBV19 and TRBJ2-1; no clear D gene. Sequencing was done on a sample of naive CD8+ T cells sorted from blood. This receptor was obtained from a woman aged 25 to 45 in good health. DNA for the CDR3: TGTGCCAGTAGTCGAAAGCGAATATACAATGAGCAGTTCTTC. Encoded protein: CASSRKRIYNEQFF.